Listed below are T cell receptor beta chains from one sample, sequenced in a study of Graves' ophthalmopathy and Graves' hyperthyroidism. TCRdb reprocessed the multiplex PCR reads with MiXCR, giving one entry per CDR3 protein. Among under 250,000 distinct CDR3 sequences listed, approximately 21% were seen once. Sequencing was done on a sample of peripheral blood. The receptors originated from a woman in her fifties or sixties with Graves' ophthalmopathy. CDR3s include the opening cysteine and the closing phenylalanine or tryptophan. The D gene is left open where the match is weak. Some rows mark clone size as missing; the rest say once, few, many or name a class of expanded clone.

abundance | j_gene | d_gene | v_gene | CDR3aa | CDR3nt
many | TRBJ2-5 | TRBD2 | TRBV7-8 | CASVSTSGIQETQYF | TGTGCCAGCGTATCGACTAGCGGGATTCAAGAGACCCAGTACTTC
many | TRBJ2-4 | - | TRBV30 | CACSQGAKNIQYF | TGTGCCTGTTCTCAGGGGGCCAAAAACATTCAGTACTTC
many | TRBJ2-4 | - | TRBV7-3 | CASSLTAKNIQYF | TGTGCCAGCAGCTTAACAGCCAAAAACATTCAGTACTTC
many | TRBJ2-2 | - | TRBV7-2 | CASTGGRFNTGELFF | TGTGCCAGCACCGGGGGCAGGTTTAACACCGGGGAGCTGTTTTTT
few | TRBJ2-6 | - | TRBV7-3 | CASSPGPGANVLTF | TGTGCCAGCAGCCCGGGGCCTGGGGCCAACGTCCTGACTTTC
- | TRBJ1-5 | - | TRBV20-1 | CSARTGTGNQPQHF | TGCAGTGCTAGAACCGGGACGGGCAATCAGCCCCAGCATTTT
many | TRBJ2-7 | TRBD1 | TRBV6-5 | CASTQGIYEQYF | TGTGCCAGCACACAGGGGATCTACGAGCAGTACTTC
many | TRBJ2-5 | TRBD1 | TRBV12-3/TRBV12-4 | CASSGTGQETQYF | TGTGCCAGCAGTGGGACAGGCCAAGAGACCCAGTACTTC
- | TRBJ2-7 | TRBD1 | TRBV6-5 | CASSYPRDRGSSEQYF | TGTGCCAGCAGTTACCCCCGGGACAGGGGATCGTCCGAGCAGTACTTC
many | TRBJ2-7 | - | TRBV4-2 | CASSQEGLLSYEQYF | TGTGCCAGCAGCCAAGAAGGATTACTATCCTACGAGCAGTACTTC
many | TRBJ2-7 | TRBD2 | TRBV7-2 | CASSSPGLAYEQYF | TGTGCCAGCAGCTCCCCAGGACTAGCCTACGAGCAGTACTTC
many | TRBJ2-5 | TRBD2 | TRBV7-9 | CASSLEAGGLETQYF | TGTGCCAGCAGCTTAGAAGCGGGAGGGTTGGAGACCCAGTACTTC
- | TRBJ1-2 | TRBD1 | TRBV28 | CASNGDSYGYTF | TGTGCCAGCAACGGGGACAGCTATGGCTACACCTTC
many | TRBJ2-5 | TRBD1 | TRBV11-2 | CASSPTGRTGETQYF | TGTGCCAGCAGCCCGACAGGGAGAACGGGGGAGACCCAGTACTTC
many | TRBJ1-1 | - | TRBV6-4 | CASSDNRNTEAFF | TGTGCCAGCAGTGATAACAGGAACACTGAAGCTTTCTTT
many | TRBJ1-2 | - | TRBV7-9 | CASSLGGSANYGYTF | TGTGCCAGCAGCCTAGGAGGGTCAGCTAACTATGGCTACACCTTC
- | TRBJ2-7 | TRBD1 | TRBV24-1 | CAIEGAGYEQYF | TGTGCCATAGAGGGGGCAGGATACGAGCAGTACTTC
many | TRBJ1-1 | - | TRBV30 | CAWSAANTEAFF | TGTGCCTGGAGTGCGGCGAACACTGAAGCTTTCTTT
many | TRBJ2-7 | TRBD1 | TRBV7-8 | CASSFQGTGVLLDYEQYF | TGTGCCAGCAGCTTTCAGGGGACAGGGGTATTATTAGACTACGAGCAGTACTTC
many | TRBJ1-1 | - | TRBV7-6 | CASSPNQQTEAFF | TGTGCCAGCAGCCCGAACCAACAAACTGAAGCTTTCTTT
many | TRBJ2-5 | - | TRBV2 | CASSEALVGETQYF | TGTGCCAGCAGTGAAGCGCTGGTCGGGGAGACCCAGTACTTC
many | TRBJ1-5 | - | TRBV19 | CASSILDQPQHF | TGTGCCAGTAGTATTTTAGATCAGCCCCAGCATTTT
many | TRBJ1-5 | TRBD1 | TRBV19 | CASSTRTGAVQPQHF | TGTGCCAGTAGTACCAGGACAGGGGCCGTTCAGCCCCAGCATTTT
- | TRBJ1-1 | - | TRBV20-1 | CSATRSMNTEAFF | TGCAGTGCGACCCGTAGCATGAACACTGAAGCTTTCTTT
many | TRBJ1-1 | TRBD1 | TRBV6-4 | CASSWTGGGILGMNTEAFF | TGTGCCAGCAGCTGGACAGGGGGGGGGATCTTGGGCATGAACACTGAAGCTTTCTTT
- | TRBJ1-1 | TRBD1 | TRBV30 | CAWSRQGWTEAFF | TGTGCCTGGAGTCGACAGGGATGGACTGAAGCTTTCTTT
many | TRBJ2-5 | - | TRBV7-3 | CASSQKGNSETQYF | TGTGCCAGCAGCCAGAAGGGAAATAGCGAGACCCAGTACTTC
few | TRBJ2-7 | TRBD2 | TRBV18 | CASSPPSAGVEQYF | TGTGCCAGCTCACCACCGTCCGCGGGGGTCGAGCAGTACTTC
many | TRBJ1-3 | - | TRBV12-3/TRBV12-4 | CASSLARDLSGNTIYF | TGTGCCAGCAGTTTAGCGAGGGACCTCTCTGGAAACACCATATATTTT
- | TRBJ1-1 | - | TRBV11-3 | CASKGRSTEAFF | TGTGCCAGCAAAGGGAGGAGCACTGAAGCTTTCTTT
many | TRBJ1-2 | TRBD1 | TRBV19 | CASSRDRVASDGYTF | TGTGCCAGTAGTAGAGACAGGGTGGCGTCCGATGGCTACACCTTC
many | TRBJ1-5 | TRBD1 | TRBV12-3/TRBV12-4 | CASSLGQGELSNQPQHF | TGTGCCAGCAGTTTGGGACAGGGCGAGTTAAGCAATCAGCCCCAGCATTTT
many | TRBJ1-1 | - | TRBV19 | CASSAASGRMNTEAFF | TGTGCCAGTAGTGCCGCCTCGGGACGGATGAACACTGAAGCTTTCTTT
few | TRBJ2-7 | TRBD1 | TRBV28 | CASGDSSSYEQYF | TGTGCCAGCGGGGACAGCAGCTCCTACGAGCAGTACTTC
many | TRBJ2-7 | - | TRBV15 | CATSREVTYEQYF | TGTGCCACCAGCAGAGAAGTTACCTACGAGCAGTACTTC
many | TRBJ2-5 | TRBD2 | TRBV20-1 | CSVSGLGPETQYF | TGCAGTGTCTCCGGACTAGGGCCAGAGACCCAGTACTTC
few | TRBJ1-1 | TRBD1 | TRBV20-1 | CSASPGTVNTEAFF | TGCAGTGCTAGTCCCGGGACAGTGAACACTGAAGCTTTCTTT
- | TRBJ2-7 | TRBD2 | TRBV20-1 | CSARLSGRAIEQYF | TGCAGTGCTAGACTGAGCGGGAGGGCCATCGAGCAGTACTTC
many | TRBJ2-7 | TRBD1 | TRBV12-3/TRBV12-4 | CASSLSGQGAYEQYF | TGTGCCAGCAGTTTAAGTGGACAGGGGGCCTACGAGCAGTACTTC
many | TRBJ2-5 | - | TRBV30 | CAWRALDASGETQYF | TGTGCCTGGAGGGCTCTAGACGCCTCGGGGGAGACCCAGTACTTC
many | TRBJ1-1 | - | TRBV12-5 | CASGPGRGVTEAFF | TGTGCTAGTGGTCCCGGCAGGGGTGTCACTGAAGCTTTCTTT
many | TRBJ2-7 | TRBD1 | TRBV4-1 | CASSQDGAGQGSYEQYF | TGCGCCAGCAGCCAAGATGGGGCCGGACAGGGATCCTACGAGCAGTACTTC
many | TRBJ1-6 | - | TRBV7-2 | CASSLRQYNSPLHF | TGTGCCAGCAGCTTAAGACAGTATAATTCACCCCTCCACTTT
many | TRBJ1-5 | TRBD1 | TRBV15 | CATSRDQTGGQPQHF | TGTGCCACCAGCAGAGATCAGACAGGGGGCCAGCCCCAGCATTTT
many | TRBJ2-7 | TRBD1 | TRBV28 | CASTRQGYEQYF | TGTGCCAGCACCCGACAGGGTTACGAGCAGTACTTC